The present T cell receptor beta chain was sequenced within a study of T cells in Graves' hyperthyroidism and ophthalmopathy. The wider study: Before treatment of any kind, peripheral blood was taken at initial diagnosis.

There were TCR beta CDR3 regions amplified from RNA transcripts. Primed by the HTBI set, a first-round RT-PCR was run on the TCR CDR3. A single record per CDR3 protein comes from TCRdb applying MiXCR to the multiplex PCR reads. Of 340,000 or so distinct CDR3 sequences in the sample, roughly 17% were seen once. Findings and limits, study-wide: Ophthalmopathy stood apart from stable hyperthyroidism in a 13 V-J model.

This clonotype was picked up a small number of times. Its antigen is unknown. V lost 1 base to trimming and J lost 7 bases; unmatched junction nucleotides: 8. The CDR3 loop spans 14 amino acids. Germline-derived CDR1 and CDR2 are DFQATT and SNEGSKA (reference sequence). The TCR sequence derives from a man between 25 and 39 years old with Graves' hyperthyroidism. The chain links TRBV20-1 to TRBJ1-1; 8 nucleotides line up with TRBD1. The sequenced sample consisted of blood. The CDR3 sequence: CSARAQGAGFEAFF. CDR3 DNA sequence: TGCAGTGCTAGAGCCCAGGGGGCAGGGTTTGAAGCTTTCTTT.